Shown below are 13 T cell receptor beta chains from a single sample sequenced in a study of T cell repertoires in ileal Crohn's disease. Repertoires were generated with immunoSEQ multiplex PCR, while TCRdb's copy carries only in-frame clones and drops some. Seen here are roughly 60,000 clones, 70% to 90% observed once, and the top ten hold about 2.1%. The time point was: neoterminal ileum biopsy at postoperative endoscopy, about 6 months after surgery. The sample was ileal tissue. These receptors were collected from an adult with Crohn's disease.

This clone appeared a single time. CDR3 in amino acids: CASSTGYQPQHF. The CDR3 DNA follows: TGTGCCAGCTCGACAGGGTATCAGCCCCAGCATTTT. The rearrangement uses TRBV6-1 and TRBJ1-5, with 7 nucleotides matching TRBD1. The CDR3 contains 12 residues. With V trimmed by 8 bases and J by 5 bases, 3 bases remained unmatched. Per the germline V gene, CDR1 is MNHNS and CDR2 is SASEGT.

The rearrangement uses TRBV2 and TRBJ2-5; D is unresolved. Looked up from germline, CDR1 is SNHLY and CDR2 is FYNNEI. V was clipped by 3 bases and J by 7 bases, with 12 bases between them. This CDR3 spans 13 amino acids. For the CDR3, the DNA is TGTGCCAGCAGTGATAGGCGGTCGGGGACCCAGTACTTC. Encoded protein: CASSDRRSGTQYF. The full variable domain, in which reference TRBV2 and TRBJ2-5 provide the parts outside the CDR3, is EPEVTQTPSHQVTQMGQEVILRCVPISNHLYFYWYRQILGQKVEFLVSFYNNEISEKSEIFDDQFSVERPDGSNFTLKIRSTKLEDSAMYFCASSDRRSGTQYFGPGTRLLVL.

V is TRBV29-1 and J is TRBJ1-1; D may be TRBD1 (6 bases). V dropped 4 bases and J dropped 5 bases, with 14 bases sitting between them. The CDR3 spans 13 residues. Germline lookup yields CDR1 SQVTM and CDR2 ANQGSEA. In nucleotides, the CDR3 is TGCAGCGTTGTCCCCCACCAGGGGACTGAAGCTTTCTTT. This encodes CSVVPHQGTEAFF.

The chain links TRBV6-5 to TRBJ1-2; perhaps TRBD1 as D (5 bases). Germline V gene sequence: CDR1 MNHEY, CDR2 SVGAGI. Trimming shortened V by 5 bases and J by 2 bases, and 9 bases separated the two germline ends. This CDR3 comprises 13 residues. The CDR3 protein is CASSPGQNYGYTF. CDR3 bases: TGTGCCAGCAGTCCTGGACAAAACTATGGCTACACCTTC.

The V and J genes are TRBV4-3 and TRBJ2-1; no firm D call. The length of the CDR3 is 16 residues. V gave up 0 bases and J gave up 3 bases, with 12 bases separating them. Germline loops: CDR1 LGHNA, CDR2 YSLEER. CDR3 nucleotides: TGCGCCAGCAGCCAAGACTCGTGGAGCGACTACAATGAGCAGTTCTTC. Translated: CASSQDSWSDYNEQFF.

The rearrangement links TRBV7-9 to TRBJ2-4; the D gene is possibly TRBD2 (6 bases). The CDR3 loop spans 14 amino acids. V lost 3 bases, J lost 2 bases, and 8 bases lay in between. Germline V gene lookup returns CDR1 SEHNR and CDR2 FQNEAQ (reference sequence). CDR3 DNA: TGTGCCAGCAGCTTTGGAGGGTCCAAAAACATTCAGTACTTC. The encoded protein is CASSFGGSKNIQYF.

V is TRBV7-9 and J is TRBJ2-5; TRBD2 is a possible D gene (5 bases). The CDR3 covers 14 residues. Germline assignment: CDR1 SEHNR and CDR2 FQNEAQ (reference sequence). The V gene lost 1 base and the J gene lost 5 bases, with 11 bases spanning the gap. The CDR3: CASSLVGSLETQYF. For the CDR3, the DNA is TGTGCCAGCAGCTTAGTAGGGAGTCTGGAGACCCAGTACTTC.

The chain employs TRBV2 and TRBJ1-6; maybe TRBD1 (6 bases). Germline V gene lookup returns CDR1 SNHLY and CDR2 FYNNEI. There are 15 residues in the CDR3. V was clipped by 5 bases and J by 1 base, with 9 bases between them. CDR3 nucleotide sequence: TGTGCCAGCAGTTACCAGGGGTCCTATAATTCACCCCTCCACTTT. This translates into CASSYQGSYNSPLHF.

The chain couples TRBV7-9 to TRBJ2-1; possibly TRBD2 for D (5 bases). There are 13 residues in the CDR3. CDR1 is SEHNR, CDR2 FQNEAQ, per germline (reference sequence). The V end was cut by 1 base, the J end by 7 bases, with 8 bases between. The CDR3 nucleotides are TGTGCCAGCAGCTTAGGCGGAGGAAATGAGCAGTTCTTC. The encoded protein is CASSLGGGNEQFF.

This sequence joins TRBV2 and TRBJ1-5, with 8 nucleotides matching TRBD1. Germline CDR1 SNHLY, CDR2 FYNNEI. This CDR3 is 14 amino acids long. Germline trimming cut 11 bases from V and 2 bases from J; bases unmatched to any gene: 8. The chain's CDR3 is CAGKGQGGNQPQHF. The CDR3 bases are TGTGCCGGAAAAGGACAGGGCGGCAATCAGCCCCAGCATTTT.

The V and J genes are TRBV5-1 and TRBJ2-1; 14 nucleotides agree with TRBD2. Trimming at V came to 4 bases and at J to 3 bases, leaving 6 bases not matched to a gene. The germline V gene has CDR1 SGHRS and CDR2 YFSETQ. The CDR3 covers 17 residues. The CDR3 DNA follows: TGCGCCAGCAGCGACGGACTAGCGGGGGGTTTCTACAATGAGCAGTTCTTC. Translating it yields CASSDGLAGGFYNEQFF.

The chain employs TRBV29-1 and TRBJ2-3, with D unresolved. Germline CDR1 SQVTM, CDR2 ANQGSEA. The V end was cut by 7 bases, the J end by 5 bases, with 10 bases between. CDR3 length: 11 residues. The CDR3 sequence is CSGVERDTQYF. CDR3 in DNA: TGCAGCGGAGTAGAGCGAGATACGCAGTATTTT.

The chain has TRBV2 and TRBJ2-3; a possible D gene is TRBD2 (6 bases). The CDR3 is made up of 14 amino acids. V was clipped by 7 bases and J by 0 bases, with 11 bases between them. CDR1 SNHLY and CDR2 FYNNEI come from the germline V gene. The CDR3 protein is CASMGRGSTDTQYF. CDR3 coding DNA: TGTGCCAGCATGGGGCGGGGTAGCACAGATACGCAGTATTTT.